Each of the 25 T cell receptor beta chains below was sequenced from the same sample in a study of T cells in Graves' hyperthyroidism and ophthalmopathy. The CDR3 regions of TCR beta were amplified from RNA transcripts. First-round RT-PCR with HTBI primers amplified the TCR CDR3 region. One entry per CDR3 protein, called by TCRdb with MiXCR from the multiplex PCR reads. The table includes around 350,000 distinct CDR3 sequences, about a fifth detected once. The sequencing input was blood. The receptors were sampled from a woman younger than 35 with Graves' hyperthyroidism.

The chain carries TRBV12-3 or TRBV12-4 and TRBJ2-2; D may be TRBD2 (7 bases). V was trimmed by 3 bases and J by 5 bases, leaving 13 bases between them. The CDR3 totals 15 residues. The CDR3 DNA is TGTGCCAGCAGTTTGGGGGGGCGGCGGACCGGGGAGCTGTTTTTT. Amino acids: CASSLGGRRTGELFF.

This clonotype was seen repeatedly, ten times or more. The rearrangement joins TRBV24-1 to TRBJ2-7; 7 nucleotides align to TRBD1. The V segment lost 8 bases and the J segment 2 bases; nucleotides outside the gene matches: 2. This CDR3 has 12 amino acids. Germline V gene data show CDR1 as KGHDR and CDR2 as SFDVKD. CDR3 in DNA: TGTGCCACCAATGGGACAGCCTACGAGCAGTACTTC. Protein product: CATNGTAYEQYF.

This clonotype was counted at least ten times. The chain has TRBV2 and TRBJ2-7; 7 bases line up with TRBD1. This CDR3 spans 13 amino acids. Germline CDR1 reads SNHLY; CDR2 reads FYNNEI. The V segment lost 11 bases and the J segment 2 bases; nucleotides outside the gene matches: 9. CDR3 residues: CAGQGTGAYEQYF. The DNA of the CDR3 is TGTGCCGGCCAAGGAACAGGGGCCTACGAGCAGTACTTC.

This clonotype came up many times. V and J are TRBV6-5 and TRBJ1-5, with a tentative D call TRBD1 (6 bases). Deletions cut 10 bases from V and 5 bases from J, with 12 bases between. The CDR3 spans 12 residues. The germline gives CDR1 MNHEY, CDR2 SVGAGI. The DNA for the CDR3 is TGTGCCAATGACAGGATGGATCAGCCCCAGCATTTT. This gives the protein CANDRMDQPQHF.

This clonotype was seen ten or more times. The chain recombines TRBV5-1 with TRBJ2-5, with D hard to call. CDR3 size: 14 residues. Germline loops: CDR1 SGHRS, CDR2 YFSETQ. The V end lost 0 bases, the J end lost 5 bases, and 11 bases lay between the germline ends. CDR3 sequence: CASSLVSDLETQYF. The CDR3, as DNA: TGCGCCAGCAGCTTGGTCTCGGACCTGGAGACCCAGTACTTC.

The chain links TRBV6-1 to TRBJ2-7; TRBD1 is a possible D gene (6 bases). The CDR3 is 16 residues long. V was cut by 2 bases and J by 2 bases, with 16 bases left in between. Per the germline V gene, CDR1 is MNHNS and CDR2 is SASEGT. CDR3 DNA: TGTGCCAGCAGTGAACCAGCCGCTGGGGGCCCCTACGAGCAGTACTTC. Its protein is CASSEPAAGGPYEQYF.

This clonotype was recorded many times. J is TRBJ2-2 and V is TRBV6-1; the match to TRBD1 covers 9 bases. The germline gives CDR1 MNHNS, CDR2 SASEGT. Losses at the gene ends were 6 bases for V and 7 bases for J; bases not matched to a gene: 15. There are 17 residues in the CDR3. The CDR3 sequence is CASSLLGGQGFGGELFF. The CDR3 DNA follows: TGTGCCAGCAGCCTGCTAGGGGGACAGGGATTCGGCGGGGAGCTGTTTTTT.

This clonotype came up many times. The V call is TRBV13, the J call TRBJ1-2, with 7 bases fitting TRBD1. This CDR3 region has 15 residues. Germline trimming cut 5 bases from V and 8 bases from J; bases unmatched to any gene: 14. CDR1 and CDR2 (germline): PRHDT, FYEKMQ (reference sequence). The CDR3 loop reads CASSLTAKGAGGYTF. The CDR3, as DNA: TGTGCCAGCAGCCTTACCGCTAAGGGGGCAGGGGGCTACACCTTC. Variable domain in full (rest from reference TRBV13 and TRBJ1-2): AAGVIQSPRHLIKEKRETATLKCYPIPRHDTVYWYQQGPGQDPQFLISFYEKMQSDKGSIPDRFSAQQFSDYHSELNMSSLELGDSALYFCASSLTAKGAGGYTFGSGTRLTVV.

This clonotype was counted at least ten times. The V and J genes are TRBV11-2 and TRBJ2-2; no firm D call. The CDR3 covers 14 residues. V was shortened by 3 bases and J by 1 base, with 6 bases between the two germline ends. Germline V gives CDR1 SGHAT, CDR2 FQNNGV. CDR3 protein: CASSFVGNTGELFF. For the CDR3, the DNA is TGTGCCAGCAGCTTCGTGGGGAACACCGGGGAGCTGTTTTTT.

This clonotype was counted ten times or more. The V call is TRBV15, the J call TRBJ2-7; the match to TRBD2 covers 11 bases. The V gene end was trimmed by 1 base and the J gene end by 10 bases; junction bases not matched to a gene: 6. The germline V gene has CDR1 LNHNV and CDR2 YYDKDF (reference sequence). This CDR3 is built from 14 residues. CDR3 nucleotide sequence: TGTGCCACCAGCAGAGGGGAGACTAGCGGGGTCCAGTACTTC. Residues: CATSRGETSGVQYF.

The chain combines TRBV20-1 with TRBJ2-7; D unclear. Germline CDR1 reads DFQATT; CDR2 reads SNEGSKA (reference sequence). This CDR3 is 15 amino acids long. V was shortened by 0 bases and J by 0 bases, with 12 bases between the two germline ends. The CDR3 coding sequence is TGCAGTGCTAGAGATCACGGGCCGGCCTCCTACGAGCAGTACTTC. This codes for CSARDHGPASYEQYF.

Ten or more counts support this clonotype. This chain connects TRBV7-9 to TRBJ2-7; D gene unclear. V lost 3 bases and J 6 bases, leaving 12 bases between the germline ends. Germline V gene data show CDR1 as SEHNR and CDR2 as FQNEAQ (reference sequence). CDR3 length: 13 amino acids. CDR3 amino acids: CASSLGRMAEQYF. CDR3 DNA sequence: TGTGCCAGCAGCTTGGGTAGGATGGCCGAGCAGTACTTC.

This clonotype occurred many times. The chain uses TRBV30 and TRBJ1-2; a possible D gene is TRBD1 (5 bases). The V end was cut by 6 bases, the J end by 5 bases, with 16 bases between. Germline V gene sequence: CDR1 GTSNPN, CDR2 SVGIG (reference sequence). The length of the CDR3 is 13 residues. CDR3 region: CACYRDGSYGYTF. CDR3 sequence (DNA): TGTGCCTGTTACCGGGACGGTTCATATGGCTACACCTTC.

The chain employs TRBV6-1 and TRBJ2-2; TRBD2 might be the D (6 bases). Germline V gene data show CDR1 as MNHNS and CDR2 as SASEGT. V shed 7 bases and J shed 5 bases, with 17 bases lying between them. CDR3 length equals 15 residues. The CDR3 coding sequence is TGTGCCAGCAAAAAGACGGGGGTGTTGACCGGGGAGCTGTTTTTT. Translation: CASKKTGVLTGELFF.

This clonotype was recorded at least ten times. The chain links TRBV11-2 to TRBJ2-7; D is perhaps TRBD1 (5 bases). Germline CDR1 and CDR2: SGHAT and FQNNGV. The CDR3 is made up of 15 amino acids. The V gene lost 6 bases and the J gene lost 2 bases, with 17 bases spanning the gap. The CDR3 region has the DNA TGTGCCAGCAGTTCCTTAAGGGGAATCCCCTACGAGCAGTACTTC. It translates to CASSSLRGIPYEQYF.

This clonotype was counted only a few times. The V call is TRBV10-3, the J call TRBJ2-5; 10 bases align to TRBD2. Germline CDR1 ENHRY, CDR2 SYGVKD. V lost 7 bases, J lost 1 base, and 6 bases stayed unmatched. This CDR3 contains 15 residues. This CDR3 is CAIKASGRSQETQYF. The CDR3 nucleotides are TGTGCCATCAAGGCTAGCGGGAGATCCCAAGAGACCCAGTACTTC.

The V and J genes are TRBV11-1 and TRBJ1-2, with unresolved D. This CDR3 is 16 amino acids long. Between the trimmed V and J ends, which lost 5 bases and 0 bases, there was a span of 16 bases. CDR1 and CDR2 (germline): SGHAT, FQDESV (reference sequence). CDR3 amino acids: CASSGSTGSANYGYTF. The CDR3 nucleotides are TGTGCCAGCAGCGGTAGCACGGGTTCGGCTAACTATGGCTACACCTTC.

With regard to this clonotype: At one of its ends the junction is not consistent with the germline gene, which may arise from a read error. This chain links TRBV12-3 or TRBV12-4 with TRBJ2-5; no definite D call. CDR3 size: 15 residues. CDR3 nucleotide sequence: TGTGCCAGCAGTCACGCGACTGGATTTCAAGAGAGCCAGTACTTC. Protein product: CASSHATGFQESQYF.

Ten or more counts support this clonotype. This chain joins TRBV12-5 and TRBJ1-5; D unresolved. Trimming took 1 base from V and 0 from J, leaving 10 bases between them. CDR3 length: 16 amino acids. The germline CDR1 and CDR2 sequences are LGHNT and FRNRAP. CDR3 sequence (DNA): TGTGCTAGTGGTTTGGCCTTGACACATAGCAATCAGCCCCAGCATTTT. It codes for CASGLALTHSNQPQHF.

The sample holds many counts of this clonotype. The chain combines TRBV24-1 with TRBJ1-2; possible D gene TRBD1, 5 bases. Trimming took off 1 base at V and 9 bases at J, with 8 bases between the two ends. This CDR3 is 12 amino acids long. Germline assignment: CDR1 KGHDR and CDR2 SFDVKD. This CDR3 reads CATSDFGARYTF. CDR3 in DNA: TGTGCCACCAGTGATTTCGGGGCGCGCTACACCTTC.

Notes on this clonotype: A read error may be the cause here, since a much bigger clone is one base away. CDR3 sequence reads: CAISLTVSGTEAFF. The CDR3 nucleotides are TGTGCCATCAGCTTGACAGTGTCGGGCACTGAAGCTTTCTTT. This chain joins TRBV10-3 and TRBJ1-1, with D maybe TRBD1 (5 bases). CDR1 and CDR2 (germline): ENHRY, SYGVKD. Trimming left V 6 bases short and J 4 bases short, with 15 bases between. The length of the CDR3 is 14 residues.

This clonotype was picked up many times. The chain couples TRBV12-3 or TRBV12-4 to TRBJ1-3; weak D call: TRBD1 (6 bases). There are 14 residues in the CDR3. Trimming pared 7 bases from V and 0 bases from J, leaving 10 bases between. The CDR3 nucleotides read TGTGCCAGCACTCAGGGGCGCTCTGGAAACACCATATATTTT. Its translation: CASTQGRSGNTIYF.

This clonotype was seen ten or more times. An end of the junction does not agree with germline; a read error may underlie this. This CDR3 is CASSADPSSGNIIYF. The CDR3 DNA is TGTGCCAGCAGTGCAGACCCGAGCTCTGGAAACATCATATATTTT. The chain has TRBV12-3 or TRBV12-4 and TRBJ1-3; no clear D. There are 15 residues in the CDR3.

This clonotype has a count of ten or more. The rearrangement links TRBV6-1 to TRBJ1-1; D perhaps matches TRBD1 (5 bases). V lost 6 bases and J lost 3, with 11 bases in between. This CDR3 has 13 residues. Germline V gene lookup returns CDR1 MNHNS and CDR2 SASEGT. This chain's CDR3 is CASSPRVDTEAFF. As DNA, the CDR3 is TGTGCCAGCAGCCCCAGGGTCGACACTGAAGCTTTCTTT.

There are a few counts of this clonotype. CDR3 nucleotides: TGCGCCAGCAGTGGAGGTGGGGAAGAGACCCAGTACTTC. Its protein is CASSGGGEETQYF. The rearrangement uses TRBV10-1 and TRBJ2-5, with D unresolved. The CDR3 consists of 13 residues. The V gene lost 4 bases and the J gene lost 3 bases, with 9 bases spanning the gap. Germline CDR1 and CDR2: WNHNN and SYGVQD (reference sequence).